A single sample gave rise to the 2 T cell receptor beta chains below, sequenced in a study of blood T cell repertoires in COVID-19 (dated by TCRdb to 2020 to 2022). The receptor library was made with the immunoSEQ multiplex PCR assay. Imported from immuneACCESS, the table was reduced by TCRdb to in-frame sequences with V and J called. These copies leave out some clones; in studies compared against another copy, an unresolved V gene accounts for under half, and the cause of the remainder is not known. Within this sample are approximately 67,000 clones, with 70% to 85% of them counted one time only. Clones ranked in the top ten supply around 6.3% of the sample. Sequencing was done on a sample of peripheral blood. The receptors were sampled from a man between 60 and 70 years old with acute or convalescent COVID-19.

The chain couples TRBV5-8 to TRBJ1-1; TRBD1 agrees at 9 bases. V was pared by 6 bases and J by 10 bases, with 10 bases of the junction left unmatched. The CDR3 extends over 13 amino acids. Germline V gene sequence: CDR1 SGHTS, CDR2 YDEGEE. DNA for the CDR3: TGTGCCAGCAACCCGGGACAGGGATTTGGAGCTTTCTTT. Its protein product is CASNPGQGFGAFF.

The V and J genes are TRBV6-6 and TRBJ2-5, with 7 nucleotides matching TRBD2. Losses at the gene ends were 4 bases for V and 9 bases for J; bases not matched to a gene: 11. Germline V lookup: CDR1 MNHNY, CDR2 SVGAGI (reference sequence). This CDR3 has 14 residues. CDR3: CASSSNGLERAQYF. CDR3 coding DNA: TGTGCCAGCAGTTCGAACGGACTAGAAAGGGCCCAGTACTTC.